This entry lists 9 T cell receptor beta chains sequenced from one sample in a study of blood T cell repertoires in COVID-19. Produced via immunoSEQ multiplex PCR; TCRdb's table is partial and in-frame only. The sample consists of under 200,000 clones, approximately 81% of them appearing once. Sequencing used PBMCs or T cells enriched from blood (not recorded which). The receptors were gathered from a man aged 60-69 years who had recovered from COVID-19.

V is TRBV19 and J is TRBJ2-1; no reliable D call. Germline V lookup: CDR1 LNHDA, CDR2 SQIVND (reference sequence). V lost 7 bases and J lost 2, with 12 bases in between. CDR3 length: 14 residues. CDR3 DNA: TGTGCCAGTATGAAGAGAGCACCCTACAATGAGCAGTTCTTC. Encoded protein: CASMKRAPYNEQFF.

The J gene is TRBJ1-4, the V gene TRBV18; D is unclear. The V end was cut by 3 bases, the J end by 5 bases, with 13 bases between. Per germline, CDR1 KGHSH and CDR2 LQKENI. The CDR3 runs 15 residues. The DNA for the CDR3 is TGTGCCAGCTCACCGGTGACCGGGGAGAATGAAAAACTGTTTTTT. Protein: CASSPVTGENEKLFF.

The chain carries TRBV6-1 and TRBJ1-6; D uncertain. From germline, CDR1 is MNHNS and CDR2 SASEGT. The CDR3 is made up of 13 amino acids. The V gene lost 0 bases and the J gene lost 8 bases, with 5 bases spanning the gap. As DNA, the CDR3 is TGTGCCAGCAGTGAAGCAGAGTATTCACCCCTCCACTTT. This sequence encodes CASSEAEYSPLHF.

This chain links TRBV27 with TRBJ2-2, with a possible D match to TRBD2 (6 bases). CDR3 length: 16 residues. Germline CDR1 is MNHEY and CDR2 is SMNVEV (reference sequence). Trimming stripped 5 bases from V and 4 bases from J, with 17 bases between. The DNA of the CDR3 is TGTGCCAGCAGTAAACTAGCTAGGATGTCCACCGGGGAGCTGTTTTTT. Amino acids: CASSKLARMSTGELFF.

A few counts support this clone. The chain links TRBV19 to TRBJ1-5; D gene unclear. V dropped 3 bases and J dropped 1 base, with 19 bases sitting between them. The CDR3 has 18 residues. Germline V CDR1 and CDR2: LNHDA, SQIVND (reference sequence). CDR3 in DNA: TGTGCCAGTAGTATTAAGGCCCTGGGGAGTCCCAGCAATCAGCCCCAGCATTTT. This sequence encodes CASSIKALGSPSNQPQHF.

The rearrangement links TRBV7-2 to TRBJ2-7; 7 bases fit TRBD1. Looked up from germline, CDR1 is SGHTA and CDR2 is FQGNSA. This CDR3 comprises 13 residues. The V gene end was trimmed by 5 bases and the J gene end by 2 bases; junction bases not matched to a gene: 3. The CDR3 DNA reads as TGTGCCAGCAGCATTGACAGGGCCTACGAGCAGTACTTC. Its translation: CASSIDRAYEQYF.

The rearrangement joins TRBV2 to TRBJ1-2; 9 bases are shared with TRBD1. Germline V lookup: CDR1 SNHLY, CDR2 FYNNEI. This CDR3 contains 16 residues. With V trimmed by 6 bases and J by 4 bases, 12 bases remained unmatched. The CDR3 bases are TGTGCCAGCAGGGAGGACAGGGGACCTAGGACCTATGGCTACACCTTC. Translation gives CASREDRGPRTYGYTF. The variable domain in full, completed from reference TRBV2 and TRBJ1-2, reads EPEVTQTPSHQVTQMGQEVILRCVPISNHLYFYWYRQILGQKVEFLVSFYNNEISEKSEIFDDQFSVERPDGSNFTLKIRSTKLEDSAMYFCASREDRGPRTYGYTFGSGTRLTVV.

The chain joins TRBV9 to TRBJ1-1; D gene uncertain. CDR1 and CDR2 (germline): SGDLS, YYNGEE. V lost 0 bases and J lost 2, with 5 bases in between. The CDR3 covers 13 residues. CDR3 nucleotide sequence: TGTGCCAGCAGCGTAGTTAGCAACACTGAAGCTTTCTTT. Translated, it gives CASSVVSNTEAFF.

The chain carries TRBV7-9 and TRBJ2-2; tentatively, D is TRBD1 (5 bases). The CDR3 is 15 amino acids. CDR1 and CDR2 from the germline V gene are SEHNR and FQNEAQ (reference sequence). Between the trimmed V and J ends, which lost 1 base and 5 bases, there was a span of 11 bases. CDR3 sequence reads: CASSLGSTGTGELFF. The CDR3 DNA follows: TGTGCCAGCAGCTTAGGATCAACAGGAACCGGGGAGCTGTTTTTT.